A single sample gave rise to the 2 T cell receptor beta chains below, sequenced in a study of T cells after yellow fever vaccination (dated by TCRdb to the late 2010s). Interpreted using the paper, the treatment or condition label stands for: live attenuated yellow fever vaccine strain. Preparation of the library involved 5' RACE. The sample was run on an Illumina NovaSeq 6000. TCRdb applied fastp at Q25 and MiXCR to the public reads, then kept only in-frame beta chains. A single entry per CDR3 protein holds the most common genes and DNA from its merged rows. The sample table holds around 320,000 distinct CDR3 sequences, of which around 10% were seen once. The ten largest make up about 3% of the sample. Material: CD4+ T cells sorted from PBMCs, obtained 45 days after the yellow fever booster vaccination. Source of these receptors: a man aged 18 to 29 who received the YFV17D yellow fever vaccine.

This clonotype was found many times. The rearrangement joins TRBV5-1 to TRBJ1-1; 7 bases map to TRBD1. Germline trimming cut 4 bases from V and 4 bases from J; bases unmatched to any gene: 10. The germline V gene encodes CDR1 SGHRS and CDR2 YFSETQ. The CDR3 is 15 amino acids. The DNA for the CDR3 is TGCGCCAGCAGCAGGGATGAGTCAGGGGGCACTGAAGCTTTCTTT. It specifies CASSRDESGGTEAFF.

This clonotype came up a few times. V gene TRBV10-3 combines with J gene TRBJ2-2; the match to TRBD2 covers 10 bases. The germline gives CDR1 ENHRY, CDR2 SYGVKD. The CDR3 has 15 amino acids. The V and J ends lost 6 bases and 6 bases, in that order; junction bases with no gene match: 7. CDR3 residues: CAIRNSGGTPGELFF. The CDR3 bases are TGTGCCATCAGGAATAGCGGGGGGACTCCCGGGGAGCTGTTTTTT.